This T cell receptor beta chain was captured by sequencing in a study of CD8+ T cells in alopecia areata. Study context: Grafts of skin from C3H/HeJ donors aged roughly 6-13 months with spontaneous alopecia went to female C3H/HeJ mice aged roughly 7-10 weeks. Regarding the study as a whole: Scalp samples also yield sequences of resident alphabeta T cells from normal skin. Clonality was higher in lesional than normal scalp, especially in alopecia totalis/universalis.

Sorting relied on CD4, CD8alpha, NKG2D, NKG2ACE and other markers applied to pooled cutaneous lymph node cells. Extracted RNA was reverse transcribed into cDNA, the sequencing template. Sequencing used immunoSEQ multiplex PCR; TCRdb keeps in-frame clones, though not all of them. The sample shows about 270,000 clones, none of them appearing just once. This clone was observed a handful of times. Its specificity is not known. Genes and germline are mouse. Sequencing ends 4 residues short of the CDR3 end; the germline J gene provides the rest. Other DNA sequences in the same sample also yield this CDR3. Germline assignment: CDR1 NSQYPW and CDR2 LRSPGD (reference sequence). Germline trimming cut 1 base from V and 1 base from J; bases unmatched to any gene: 5. CDR3 length: 17 residues.

The sequence derives from a C3H/HeJ mouse with alopecia areata. This mouse strain has H2-k as its MHC haplotype. Sample: CD4+ T cells sorted from a lymph node. The V call is TRBV1, the J call TRBJ2-3, with 10 bases that match TRBD1. Partial CDR3 DNA: TGCACCTGCAGTGCAGTACCCGGGACAGGGGGTGCAGAA. Its translation: CTCSAVPGTGGAE. The whole CDR3 is CTCSAVPGTGGAETLYF.